One and the same sample provided the 12 T cell receptor beta chains below, sequenced in a study of radiotherapy plus CTLA-4 blockade in lung cancer. Using immunoSEQ multiplex PCR, the repertoire was profiled, and TCRdb retains in-frame clones only, with some absent. Here the sample spans tens of thousands of clones, around 79% being singletons. The specimen comprised peripheral blood, sampled from a patient treated with radiotherapy plus ipilimumab. The source of these receptors is a human donor with non-small cell lung cancer whose response to radiotherapy plus ipilimumab could not be evaluated.

This sequence joins TRBV27 and TRBJ2-5; TRBD1 might be the D (5 bases). The length of the CDR3 is 14 residues. The germline V gene has CDR1 MNHEY and CDR2 SMNVEV (reference sequence). V lost 2 bases, J lost 5 bases, and 12 bases lay in between. The CDR3 sequence: CASSLTWGRETQYF. The CDR3 bases are TGTGCCAGCAGTTTAACGTGGGGCAGGGAGACCCAGTACTTC.

The chain joins TRBV7-7 to TRBJ2-3; D is ambiguous. The CDR3 contains 13 residues. CDR1 SSHAT and CDR2 FNYEAQ come from the germline V gene (reference sequence). Trimming shortened V by 2 bases and J by 1 base, and 4 bases separated the two germline ends. CDR3 sequence: CASSLLGTDTQYF. CDR3 nucleotide sequence: TGTGCCAGCAGCTTACTTGGCACAGATACGCAGTATTTT.

Within the sample, this clone is medium-sized. The J gene is TRBJ1-4, the V gene TRBV4-3; 8 nucleotides align to TRBD1. This CDR3 comprises 18 residues. Germline loops: CDR1 LGHNA, CDR2 YSLEER. Trimming took 1 base from V and 0 from J; bases not matched to a gene: 7. CDR3 region: CASSQAQGAGATNEKLFF. CDR3 bases: TGCGCCAGCAGCCAAGCTCAGGGGGCTGGTGCAACTAATGAAAAACTGTTTTTT.

The chain carries TRBV5-8 and TRBJ2-5; 9 positions agree with TRBD1. CDR1 and CDR2 (germline): SGHTS, YDEGEE. With 9 bases clipped from V and 4 bases from J, the junction kept 10 bases outside the gene matches. The CDR3 is 14 amino acids. The CDR3 is CATLYDRGLETQYF. The DNA of the CDR3 is TGTGCCACCCTTTACGACAGGGGGTTAGAGACCCAGTACTTC.

V is TRBV2 and J is TRBJ2-4; D unresolved. The CDR3 totals 16 residues. V lost 2 bases and J lost 0, with 11 bases in between. Looked up from germline, CDR1 is SNHLY and CDR2 is FYNNEI. CDR3 sequence: CASSESLSGAKNIQYF. The DNA for the CDR3 is TGTGCCAGCAGTGAAAGTCTGTCGGGAGCCAAAAACATTCAGTACTTC.

J is TRBJ2-5 and V is TRBV29-1; 7 nucleotides align to TRBD1. The germline V gene encodes CDR1 SQVTM and CDR2 ANQGSEA. The CDR3 runs 13 residues. The V segment lost 6 bases and the J segment 3 bases; nucleotides outside the gene matches: 7. The CDR3 spells CSVADRVKETQYF. CDR3 nucleotides: TGCAGCGTAGCTGACAGGGTGAAAGAGACCCAGTACTTC. The entire variable domain, with the rest obtained from reference TRBV29-1 and TRBJ2-5, is as follows: SAVISQKPSRDICQRGTSLTIQCQVDSQVTMMFWYRQQPGQSLTLIATANQGSEATYESGFVIDKFPISRPNLTFSTLTVSNMSPEDSSIYLCSVADRVKETQYFGPGTRLLVL.

The chain carries TRBV9 and TRBJ1-6; 12 nucleotides agree with TRBD1. V shed 2 bases and J 6 bases; nucleotides not matched to a gene: 6. This CDR3 comprises 17 residues. Germline lookup yields CDR1 SGDLS and CDR2 YYNGEE. CDR3 amino acids: CASSVLPGQGANSPLHF. Written as DNA, the CDR3 is TGTGCCAGCAGCGTGTTACCGGGACAGGGGGCTAATTCACCCCTCCACTTT.

This CDR3 reads CASSQDPGQGGTNEKLFF. CDR3 bases: TGTGCCAGCAGCCAAGATCCGGGACAGGGTGGTACTAATGAAAAACTGTTTTTT. The chain links TRBV4-2 to TRBJ1-4; 9 nucleotides match TRBD1. CDR1 LGHNA and CDR2 YNFKEQ come from the germline V gene. The trim removed 0 bases at V and 2 bases at J, leaving 7 bases unmatched. The CDR3 length is 18 residues.

This chain connects TRBV28 to TRBJ1-4; perhaps TRBD1 as D (6 bases). The CDR3 consists of 16 residues. V was clipped by 7 bases and J by 0 bases, with 15 bases between them. CDR1 is MDHEN, CDR2 SYDVKM, per germline. CDR3 coding DNA: TGTGCCAGCAAAGTGTCAGGGGTCGCAACTAATGAAAAACTGTTTTTT. This encodes CASKVSGVATNEKLFF.

This sequence joins TRBV5-6 and TRBJ2-1; D is undetermined. Germline V CDR1 and CDR2: SGHDT, YYEEEE. This CDR3 contains 13 residues. The germline V and J ends were trimmed by 0 bases and 6 bases, with 7 bases remaining between them. CDR3: CASSLVRSNEQFF. The DNA for the CDR3 is TGTGCCAGCAGCTTGGTCCGCAGCAATGAGCAGTTCTTC.

V gene TRBV15 combines with J gene TRBJ2-7; D is possibly TRBD2 (6 bases). Germline-derived CDR1 and CDR2 are LNHNV and YYDKDF (reference sequence). The CDR3 loop spans 16 amino acids. V was cut by 3 bases and J by 5 bases, with 20 bases left in between. In nucleotides, the CDR3 is TGTGCCACCAGCAGGGGTTCGGCGGAGGGAGGAAACGAGCAGTACTTC. Residues: CATSRGSAEGGNEQYF. The complete variable domain, with remaining parts taken from reference TRBV15 and TRBJ2-7, reads DAMVIQNPRYQVTQFGKPVTLSCSQTLNHNVMYWYQQKSSQAPKLLFHYYDKDFNNEADTPDNFQSRRPNTSFCFLDIRSPGLGDTAMYLCATSRGSAEGGNEQYFGPGTRLTVT.

The chain employs TRBV27 and TRBJ1-2, with D perhaps TRBD1 (5 bases). The CDR3 has 15 amino acids. The germline V gene encodes CDR1 MNHEY and CDR2 SMNVEV (reference sequence). Trimming stripped 5 bases from V and 2 bases from J, with 15 bases between. Here the CDR3 reads CASSGVTGPNYGYTF. The CDR3 nucleotides are TGTGCCAGCAGTGGGGTCACAGGCCCCAACTATGGCTACACCTTC.